Shown below are 21 T cell receptor beta chains from a single sample sequenced in a study of cytomegalovirus exposure and HLA in healthy donors (dated by TCRdb to 2015 to 2018). Libraries were constructed by the immunoSEQ multiplex PCR assay. The multiplex PCR relied on a mix of 60 forward primers for TCR Vbeta segments and 13 reverse primers for TCR Jbeta segments. Sourced from immuneACCESS, this table was stored by TCRdb with only in-frame sequences that have V and J called. A share of the clones is absent; for the studies checked, an unresolved V gene accounts for under half, and the remainder has no known explanation. This sample holds about 140,000 clones; around 73% were observed only once. The ten largest account for 1% to 1.5% of the sample. Sequences were obtained from PBMCs. These receptors all come from a woman between 35 and 50 years old in good health and CMV-seronegative.

V gene TRBV7-6 combines with J gene TRBJ2-3; D not resolved. Germline values: CDR1 SGHVS, CDR2 FNYEAQ. The CDR3 loop spans 13 amino acids. V shed 1 base and J shed 6 bases, with 8 bases lying between them. The DNA of the CDR3 is TGTGCCAGCAGCTTAGGAGAGAGGGATACGCAGTATTTT. Residues: CASSLGERDTQYF.

The chain employs TRBV5-4 and TRBJ2-1; possible D gene TRBD1, 5 bases. CDR1 and CDR2 (germline): SGHNT, YYREEE (reference sequence). V was clipped by 4 bases and J by 4 bases, with 9 bases between them. The CDR3 consists of 13 residues. CDR3 sequence reads: CASSPKGYNEQFF. DNA for the CDR3: TGTGCCAGCAGCCCGAAGGGGTACAATGAGCAGTTCTTC.

This clone was found a few times. The J gene is TRBJ2-7, the V gene TRBV7-9, with D maybe TRBD2 (6 bases). Trimming took off 4 bases at V and 0 bases at J, with 13 bases between the two ends. CDR3 length: 15 amino acids. The germline V gene encodes CDR1 SEHNR and CDR2 FQNEAQ (reference sequence). For the CDR3, the DNA is TGTGCCAGCAGCTCAGTGGGCGGGAACTCCTACGAGCAGTACTTC. This sequence encodes CASSSVGGNSYEQYF.

The V gene is TRBV6-1, the J gene TRBJ2-7, with 9 bases that match TRBD1. With V trimmed by 4 bases and J by 4 bases, 8 bases remained unmatched. Germline-derived CDR1 and CDR2 are MNHNS and SASEGT. This CDR3 has 15 amino acids. The CDR3 reads CASSVDRGGIYEQYF. The CDR3 DNA sequence: TGTGCCAGCAGTGTAGACAGGGGGGGGATATACGAGCAGTACTTC.

V is TRBV10-2 and J is TRBJ2-1; D might be TRBD2 (5 bases). Looked up from germline, CDR1 is WSHSY and CDR2 is SAAADI. The ends were cut back, 2 bases at V and 0 bases at J, with 5 bases in the middle. The CDR3 is 14 amino acids. CDR3: CASSEAGSYNEQFF. CDR3 sequence (DNA): TGCGCCAGCAGTGAGGCGGGCTCCTACAATGAGCAGTTCTTC.

The rearrangement uses TRBV6-5 and TRBJ2-1, with 10 nucleotides matching TRBD2. Germline CDR1 reads MNHEY; CDR2 reads SVGAGI. This CDR3 region has 15 residues. V lost 8 bases, J lost 5 bases, and 9 bases stayed unmatched. CDR3 sequence (DNA): TGTGCCAGCTCCTTTCTAGCGGGGGTAGACAATGAGCAGTTCTTC. It is translated as CASSFLAGVDNEQFF.

The chain has TRBV27 and TRBJ1-2, with a weak D call TRBD1 (6 bases). CDR1 is MNHEY, CDR2 SMNVEV, per germline (reference sequence). V dropped 2 bases and J dropped 5 bases, with 12 bases sitting between them. This CDR3 contains 14 residues. The CDR3 is CASSLKGGHYGYTF. Here the CDR3 DNA reads TGTGCCAGCAGTTTAAAAGGGGGACATTATGGCTACACCTTC.

This chain uses TRBV6-1 with TRBJ2-5; 9 positions match TRBD1. The trim removed 7 bases at V and 3 bases at J, leaving 9 bases unmatched. This CDR3 is built from 15 residues. The germline V gene has CDR1 MNHNS and CDR2 SASEGT. The CDR3 spells CASTRGTGWEETQYF. The DNA for the CDR3 is TGTGCCAGCACTAGAGGGACAGGGTGGGAAGAGACCCAGTACTTC.

CDR3 sequence reads: CASSVGRDRRFYGYTF. Written as DNA, the CDR3 is TGTGCCAGCAGCGTCGGACGGGACAGGAGATTCTATGGCTACACCTTC. The chain carries TRBV11-1 and TRBJ1-2; TRBD1 matches 8 bases. Germline V gene data show CDR1 as SGHAT and CDR2 as FQDESV (reference sequence). With 5 bases clipped from V and 4 bases from J, the junction kept 12 bases outside the gene matches. The CDR3 covers 16 residues.

V is TRBV6-6 and J is TRBJ1-1, with TRBD1 identical over 9 bases. V trimming: 2 bases; J trimming: 5 bases; junction bases outside the gene matches: 6. Per the germline V gene, CDR1 is MNHNY and CDR2 is SVGAGI (reference sequence). The CDR3 contains 15 residues. The CDR3 region is CASSYPGTGNTEAFF. The CDR3 DNA is TGTGCCAGCAGTTACCCCGGGACAGGGAATACTGAAGCTTTCTTT.

This clone was recorded a few times. The CDR3 DNA follows: TGCGCCAGCAGCTACCAACAAACAGGGTTGTCCGGGGAGCTGTTTTTT. Translating gives CASSYQQTGLSGELFF. V is TRBV5-1 and J is TRBJ2-2, with D perhaps TRBD1 (6 bases). Trimming took 3 bases from V and 6 from J, leaving 18 bases between them. CDR3 length: 16 amino acids. Looked up from germline, CDR1 is SGHRS and CDR2 is YFSETQ.

This clone was picked up a small number of times. This sequence joins TRBV5-6 and TRBJ2-1, with D perhaps TRBD1 (5 bases). V was pared by 3 bases and J by 8 bases, with 21 bases between. Germline V CDR1 and CDR2: SGHDT, YYEEEE. This CDR3 has 16 amino acids. In DNA form, the CDR3 reads TGTGCCAGCAGCTATGGTCTGGTGCAGGGCCCCCATGAGCAGTTCTTC. This encodes CASSYGLVQGPHEQFF.

V gene TRBV6-5 combines with J gene TRBJ2-7; TRBD1 aligns across 10 bases. Per the germline V gene, CDR1 is MNHEY and CDR2 is SVGAGI. V lost 2 bases to trimming and J lost 3 bases; unmatched junction nucleotides: 4. CDR3 size: 15 residues. CDR3 region: CASSYRTGGYYEQYV. DNA for the CDR3: TGTGCCAGCAGTTACCGGACAGGGGGTTACTACGAGCAGTACGTC.

The J gene is TRBJ2-2, the V gene TRBV5-6, with TRBD1 as a possible D gene (6 bases). CDR3 size: 16 residues. Germline V lookup: CDR1 SGHDT, CDR2 YYEEEE. Trimming shortened V by 7 bases and J by 7 bases, and 23 bases separated the two germline ends. CDR3 sequence: CASGSTGTPVHGELFF. The CDR3 bases are TGTGCCAGCGGCTCAACCGGGACACCAGTACACGGGGAGCTGTTTTTT.

The rearrangement uses TRBV7-6 and TRBJ2-1, with 8 bases that match TRBD2. The CDR3 loop spans 15 amino acids. V trimming: 3 bases; J trimming: 12 bases; junction bases outside the gene matches: 13. The germline gives CDR1 SGHVS, CDR2 FNYEAQ. CDR3 protein: CASSFQAGAPRMQFF. DNA for the CDR3: TGTGCCAGCAGCTTTCAAGCGGGGGCCCCTAGGATGCAGTTCTTC.

The J gene is TRBJ2-2, the V gene TRBV4-3, with 7 bases that match TRBD2. Germline V CDR1 and CDR2: LGHNA, YSLEER. The CDR3 runs 14 residues. V was pared by 3 bases and J by 6 bases, with 4 bases of the junction left unmatched. The CDR3 loop reads CASSHSSGAGELFF. DNA for the CDR3: TGCGCCAGCAGCCATTCCAGCGGGGCCGGGGAGCTGTTTTTT.

The chain has TRBV6-1 and TRBJ1-2; maybe TRBD1 (6 bases). Per the germline V gene, CDR1 is MNHNS and CDR2 is SASEGT. The CDR3 has 12 amino acids. V lost 7 bases and J 2 bases, leaving 8 bases between the germline ends. The CDR3 region has the DNA TGTGCCAGCAACAGGGCGAACTATGGCTACACCTTC. As protein: CASNRANYGYTF.

The chain is built from TRBV11-2 and TRBJ1-1; TRBD1 might be the D (6 bases). CDR1 is SGHAT and CDR2 is FQNNGV in the germline V gene. The CDR3 is 15 residues long. Trimming left V 4 bases short and J 1 base short, with 13 bases between. CDR3 region: CASSYYPQGNTEAFF. In DNA, the CDR3 is TGTGCCAGCAGCTACTACCCACAGGGGAACACTGAAGCTTTCTTT.

For the CDR3, the DNA is TGTGCCAGCAGTCATGACGACAGGACTGGCTACACCTTC. This gives the protein CASSHDDRTGYTF. This chain connects TRBV28 to TRBJ1-2; tentatively, D is TRBD1 (6 bases). Germline V gene lookup returns CDR1 MDHEN and CDR2 SYDVKM. There are 13 residues in the CDR3. Trimming pared 5 bases from V and 7 bases from J, leaving 14 bases between.

This chain links TRBV27 with TRBJ2-4; no clear D. Deletions cut 3 bases from V and 8 bases from J, with 11 bases between. The CDR3 totals 13 residues. Germline V gene data show CDR1 as MNHEY and CDR2 as SMNVEV (reference sequence). CDR3 region: CASSLGTSYIQYF. In DNA form, the CDR3 reads TGTGCCAGCAGTTTGGGCACCTCGTACATTCAGTACTTC.

The V and J genes are TRBV9 and TRBJ2-5, with D perhaps TRBD1 (6 bases). The CDR3 length is 13 residues. Germline CDR1 and CDR2: SGDLS and YYNGEE. The V end was cut by 5 bases, the J end by 5 bases, with 13 bases between. The CDR3 DNA reads TGTGCCAGCAGTATGGGGGCGCACGAGACCCAGTACTTC. Its translation is CASSMGAHETQYF.